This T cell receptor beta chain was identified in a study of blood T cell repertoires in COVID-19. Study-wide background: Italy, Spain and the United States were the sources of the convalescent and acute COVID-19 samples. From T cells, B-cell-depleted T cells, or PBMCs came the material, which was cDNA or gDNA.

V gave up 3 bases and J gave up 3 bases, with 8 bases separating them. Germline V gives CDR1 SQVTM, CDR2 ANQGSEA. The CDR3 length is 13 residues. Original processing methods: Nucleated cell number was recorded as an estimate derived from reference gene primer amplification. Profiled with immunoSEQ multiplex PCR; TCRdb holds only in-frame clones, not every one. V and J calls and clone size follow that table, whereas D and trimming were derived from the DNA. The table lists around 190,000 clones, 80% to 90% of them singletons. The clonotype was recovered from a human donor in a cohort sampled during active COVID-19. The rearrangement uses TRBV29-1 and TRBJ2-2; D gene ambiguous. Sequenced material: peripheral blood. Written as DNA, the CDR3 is TGCAGCGTTGATGTTCCATACACCGGGGAGCTGTTTTTT. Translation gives CSVDVPYTGELFF.